This T cell receptor (beta chain) was identified in a study of blood T cell repertoires in COVID-19 (TCRdb year 2020). As for the study more broadly: Collaborator samples came from the United States, Italy and Spain and covered acute and convalescent phases of COVID-19. The prospective study material was composed of cDNA or gDNA derived from T cells, B-cell-depleted T cells, or PBMCs. Subjects who had been exposed to COVID-19, were actively infected with it, or had recovered from it provided the deeply sampled blood TCRbeta repertoires that made up the dataset. The repertoires were released in a freely available public database meant as a resource for research on the immune response to SARS-CoV-2. Samples came from the ongoing ImmuneRACE study (first 160 participants) plus 1,254 subjects from 6 global collaborators. Nearly every sample came with metadata listing a de-identified subject ID, COVID-19 status, age in years and sex. Where HLA class I and class II types were available, the types were taken from metadata supplied by the sample provider, not from assay-based typing.

TCRbeta CDR3 regions were amplified from genomic DNA by means of the immunoSEQ Assay, a bias-controlled multiplex PCR. The authors' analysis ran thus. The number of nucleated cells in each sample was estimated from the amplification of reference gene primers within the assay. To quantify the absolute abundance of each unique TCRbeta CDR3 rearrangement, sequence reads were collapsed and filtered. For each sample, productive Simpson clonality was calculated as the square root of Simpson's diversity index across productive rearrangements. TCRdb holds this immuneACCESS table with in-frame rearrangements only. Some clones are missing; in checked studies, unresolved V genes explain under half, and the rest has no known cause. From that table come the V and J calls and clone size; the DNA was used to work out D and trimming. The table for this sample lists 140,000 to 150,000 clones; approximately 92% of them were counted only once. The ten top clones hold approximately 3% of the sample.

General findings and caveats noted by the study authors: How much clinical and demographic metadata was included differed by source and by participant, and the metadata was provided uncurated.

The germline V and J ends show losses of 0 bases and 4 bases respectively, and no gene match explains 6 bases of the junction. The germline V gene (reference sequence) yields LGHDT for CDR1 and YNNKEL for CDR2. There are 16 amino acids in the CDR3, from cysteine to phenylalanine inclusive. Only the CDR3 region is kept as DNA, spanning 48 bases read in frame from base 1. Whole blood was collected in K2EDTA tubes by collaborating institutions according to the institutions' own protocols. For TCRbeta analysis, collaborators shipped samples in one of three forms: frozen whole blood, isolated PBMCs, or DNA extracted from either of those sample types. A remark on this clone: It has no known antigen specificity. There are no base qualities to consult, and no much larger clone falls within one base.

Rearrangement joined TRBV3-1 (or the pseudogene TRBV3-2) to TRBJ2-3; the central 8 bases match TRBD2. Material: peripheral blood. The source of this sequence is an older woman with active COVID-19. The sequence in DNA is TGTGCCAGCAGCCAAGAAGCGGGAGTAGCGTCAGATACGCAGTATTTT. Translated, it reads CASSQEAGVASDTQYF.